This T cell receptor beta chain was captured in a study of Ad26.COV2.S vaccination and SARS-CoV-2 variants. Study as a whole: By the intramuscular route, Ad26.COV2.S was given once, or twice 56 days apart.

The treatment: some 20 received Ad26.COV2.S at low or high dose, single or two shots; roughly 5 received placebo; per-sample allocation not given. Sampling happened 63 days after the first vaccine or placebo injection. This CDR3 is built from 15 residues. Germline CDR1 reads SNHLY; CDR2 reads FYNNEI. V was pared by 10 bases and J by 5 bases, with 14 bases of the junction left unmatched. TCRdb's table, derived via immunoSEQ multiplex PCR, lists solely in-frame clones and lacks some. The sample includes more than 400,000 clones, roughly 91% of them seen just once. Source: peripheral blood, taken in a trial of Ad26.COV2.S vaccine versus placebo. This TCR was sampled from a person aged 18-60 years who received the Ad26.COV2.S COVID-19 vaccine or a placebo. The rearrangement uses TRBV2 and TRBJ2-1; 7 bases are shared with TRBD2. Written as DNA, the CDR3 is TGTGCCACTCTCCCCGGGACTACCACTGACAATGAGCAGTTCTTC. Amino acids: CATLPGTTTDNEQFF.